The next 6 T cell receptor beta chains were all read from a single sample in a study of CD8 T cells in ankylosing spondylitis. Study-wide results and limits: Characteristic of ankylosing spondylitis blood, it appeared, was a TCR beta motif comprising roughly eight highly homologous variants.

Their cognate antigens are unknown. Each CDR3 protein is one row after TCRdb ran MiXCR on the 5' RACE reads. The sample lists over 600,000 distinct CDR3 sequences, under 20% occurring once. The sample taken for sequencing was blood, either unsorted or a sorted T cell fraction (not recorded which). The receptors here all came from a male donor with ankylosing spondylitis.

The chain is built from TRBV9 and TRBJ2-1; perhaps TRBD2 as D (6 bases). Per the germline V gene, CDR1 is SGDLS and CDR2 is YYNGEE. Trimming pared 1 base from V and 3 bases from J, leaving 11 bases between. The CDR3 sequence is 15 residues long. The CDR3 DNA reads as TGTGCCAGCAGCGTACTATTAGCGGACTACAATGAGCAGTTCTTC. It translates to CASSVLLADYNEQFF.

This clonotype was picked up many times. The chain employs TRBV30 and TRBJ1-1, with no clear D. Per germline, CDR1 GTSNPN and CDR2 SVGIG (reference sequence). This CDR3 is built from 14 residues. V gave up 3 bases and J gave up 0 bases, with 11 bases separating them. The DNA of the CDR3 is TGTGCCTGGAGCGGGTATGGGATGAACACTGAAGCTTTCTTT. Amino acids: CAWSGYGMNTEAFF.

The V gene is TRBV10-3, the J gene TRBJ2-1; weak D call: TRBD1 (5 bases). The CDR3 contains 13 residues. V was cut by 6 bases and J by 4 bases, with 10 bases left in between. CDR1 is ENHRY and CDR2 is SYGVKD in the germline V gene. In DNA form, the CDR3 reads TGTGCCATCAGCTCGACAGATTACAATGAGCAGTTCTTC. Protein product: CAISSTDYNEQFF.

The rearrangement links TRBV28 to TRBJ2-5; a possible D gene is TRBD2 (5 bases). This CDR3 is built from 15 residues. Trimming took off 10 bases at V and 5 bases at J, with 23 bases between the two ends. Germline V gene lookup returns CDR1 MDHEN and CDR2 SYDVKM. The CDR3 is CATKDSGGPGETQYF. The CDR3 bases are TGTGCCACTAAGGATTCGGGCGGGCCTGGGGAGACCCAGTACTTC. Full variable domain (outside the CDR3, taken from reference TRBV28 and TRBJ2-5): DVKVTQSSRYLVKRTGEKVFLECVQDMDHENMFWYRQDPGLGLRLIYFSYDVKMKEKGDIPEGYSVSREKKERFSLILESASTNQTSMYLCATKDSGGPGETQYFGPGTRLLVL.

This clonotype occurred a few times. The gene calls are TRBV11-2 and TRBJ2-1, with no clear D. Trimming removed 0 bases at V and 10 bases at J, with 10 bases between. This CDR3 spans 13 amino acids. CDR1 and CDR2 (germline): SGHAT, FQNNGV. CDR3 in DNA: TGTGCCAGCAGCTTAGATCTGGCGAGGGAGCAGTTCTTC. Protein: CASSLDLAREQFF.

This clonotype was detected ten times or more. The chain has TRBV7-2 and TRBJ2-7; D call uncertain. Germline V lookup: CDR1 SGHTA, CDR2 FQGNSA. This CDR3 contains 12 residues. V was shortened by 6 bases and J by 3 bases, with 9 bases between the two germline ends. The CDR3 bases are TGTGCCAGCAGTTTACAAGACTACGAGCAGTACTTC. Translated: CASSLQDYEQYF.